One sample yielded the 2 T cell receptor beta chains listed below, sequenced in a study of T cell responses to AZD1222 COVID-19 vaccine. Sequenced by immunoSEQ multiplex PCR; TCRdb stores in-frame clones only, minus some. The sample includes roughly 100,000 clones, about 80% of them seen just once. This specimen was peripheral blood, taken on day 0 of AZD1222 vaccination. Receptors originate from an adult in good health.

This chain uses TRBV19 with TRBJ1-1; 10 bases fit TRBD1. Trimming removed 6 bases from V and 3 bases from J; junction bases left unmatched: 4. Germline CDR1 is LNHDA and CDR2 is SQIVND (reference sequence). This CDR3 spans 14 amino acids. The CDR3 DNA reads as TGTGCCAGTAGAAGGACAGGGGGAGACACTGAAGCTTTCTTT. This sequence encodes CASRRTGGDTEAFF.

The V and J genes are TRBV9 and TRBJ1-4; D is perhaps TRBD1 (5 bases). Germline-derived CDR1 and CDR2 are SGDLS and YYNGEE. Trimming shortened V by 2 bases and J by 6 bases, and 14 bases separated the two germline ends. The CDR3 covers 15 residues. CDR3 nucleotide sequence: TGTGCCAGCAGCGTTTCAGGGCGGACGCATGAAAAACTGTTTTTT. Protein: CASSVSGRTHEKLFF. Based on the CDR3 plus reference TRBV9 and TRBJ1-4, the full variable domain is DSGVTQTPKHLITATGQRVTLRCSPRSGDLSVYWYQQSLDQGLQFLIQYYNGEERAKGNILERFSAQQFPDLHSELNLSSLELGDSALYFCASSVSGRTHEKLFFGSGTQLSVL.